These 3 T cell receptor beta chains were sequenced from one sample in a study of T cell responses to AZD1222 COVID-19 vaccine. TCRdb's table, derived via immunoSEQ multiplex PCR, lists solely in-frame clones and lacks some. This table holds tens of thousands of clones, approximately 91% found once. The sample was peripheral blood, taken on day 0 of AZD1222 vaccination. These receptors were collected from an adult in good health.

V gene TRBV4-1 combines with J gene TRBJ1-3; unclear D gene. The germline V gene encodes CDR1 MGHRA and CDR2 YSYEKL. There are 16 residues in the CDR3. Trimming took off 3 bases at V and 0 bases at J, with 12 bases between the two ends. CDR3 sequence: CASSQEELFSGNTIYF. In nucleotides, the CDR3 is TGCGCCAGCAGCCAGGAGGAGCTATTCTCTGGAAACACCATATATTTT.

The rearrangement joins TRBV27 to TRBJ2-3, with D unclear. V lost 3 bases and J 4 bases, leaving 2 bases between the germline ends. CDR3 length: 11 residues. In germline, CDR1 is MNHEY, CDR2 SMNVEV (reference sequence). CDR3 DNA sequence: TGTGCCAGCAGTTTCGCAGATACGCAGTATTTT. This encodes CASSFADTQYF.

The chain employs TRBV28 and TRBJ2-7; 8 nucleotides line up with TRBD1. Per germline, CDR1 MDHEN and CDR2 SYDVKM. V was clipped by 3 bases and J by 3 bases; unmatched bases: 13. This CDR3 contains 17 residues. The CDR3 DNA follows: TGTGCCAGCAGTTTTCCGAGGACAGGGTCTTCCTACTACGAGCAGTACTTC. This gives the protein CASSFPRTGSSYYEQYF.